This T cell receptor beta chain is drawn from a study of tumor-infiltrating lymphocytes in primary liver carcinoma. With regard to this clonotype: A read error is likely, as this CDR3 ends without the conserved phenylalanine or tryptophan.

CDR3 size: 15 residues. The germline V gene encodes CDR1 SQVTM and CDR2 ANQGSEA. The source material, roughly 18-31 mg of unsorted bulk tissue, was used to co-extract RNA and DNA. Production of TCR beta cDNA used approximately 480 ng total RNA together with a constant-region primer. Researchers made the TCR beta libraries by running three nested multiplex PCR rounds with slightly modified ARM-PCR. Running 9 to 11 cycles apiece, the first two PCR rounds relied on TRBV1-TRBV30 forward primers together with a C-beta reverse primer. TCRdb reprocessed the multiplex PCR reads via MiXCR and lists one record per CDR3 protein. The data contain more than 45,000 distinct CDR3 sequences, around 82% of them singletons.

This chain joins TRBV29-1 and TRBJ2-1; perhaps TRBD2 as D (6 bases). The sequence derives from a man aged 35-49 years with primary liver carcinoma and hepatitis B virus infection. The sample was liver tumor tissue from sampling region 5. Subset in this sample: tumor region T5, tumor centre. CDR3 protein: CSVETGSSGYNEQFL. CDR3 DNA sequence: TGTAGCGTTGAAACCGGGAGTAGCGGATACAATGAGCAGTTCCTC.